This T cell receptor (beta chain) was identified during a study of cytomegalovirus exposure and HLA in healthy donors. In the PCR, 60 Vbeta and 13 Jbeta primers were used. Per the study methods: Later reanalysis found around 74 million unique TCR beta chains, 10 million to 12 million of them shared. Clones were read by immunoSEQ multiplex PCR, and TCRdb kept only the in-frame ones, dropping some. V, J and clone size were drawn from that table, and D and trimming were deduced from the DNA. Of about 190,000 clones in the sample, around 78% are singletons; the top ten hold 13% to 15%. V lost 5 bases and J lost 0, with 13 bases in between. The CDR3 loop spans 16 amino acids. Germline V gene sequence: CDR1 SGHVS, CDR2 FNYEAQ. On this clone itself: The antigen is undetermined.

Points from the study as a whole: Altogether, some 170 TCR beta chains were recorded as cytomegalovirus-associated.

The rearrangement joins TRBV7-6 to TRBJ2-2; D is perhaps TRBD1 (6 bases). The receptor comes from a woman aged 30 to 39 in good health and CMV-seropositive. Input material: PBMCs. CDR3 in DNA: TGTGCCAGCAGCCCGAGGACAGCCTCGAACACCGGGGAGCTGTTTTTT. Its protein product is CASSPRTASNTGELFF.